The rows below give T cell receptor beta chains drawn from one sample of a study of blood T cell repertoires in COVID-19. Measured with immunoSEQ multiplex PCR; TCRdb has only the in-frame clones, and not every one. The table records 240,000 or so clones, around 86% of them present only once. Sequences were obtained from PBMCs or T cells enriched from blood (not recorded which). These receptors came from a woman aged 40 to 49 with acute COVID-19. CDR3s include the opening cysteine and the closing phenylalanine or tryptophan. D genes are given only for firm matches. A clone size is listed for some rows: how often the clone was seen (once, few, many), or a class if it is expanded.

J	length	size	V	D	CDR3	DNA
TRBJ2-3	13	.	TRBV9	.	CASSVAGKDTQYF	TGTGCCAGCAGCGTAGCCGGGAAAGATACGCAGTATTTT
TRBJ2-2	17	.	TRBV24-1	TRBD1	CATSDLGTGGNTGELFF	TGTGCCACCAGTGATTTGGGGACAGGGGGAAACACCGGGGAGCTGTTTTTT
TRBJ2-3	15	few	TRBV4-1	.	CASSQGTTHTDTQYF	TGCGCCAGCAGCCAAGGGACTACCCACACAGATACGCAGTATTTT
TRBJ2-5	15	.	TRBV20-1	TRBD2	CSASFLAGVGETQYF	TGCAGTGCTAGTTTTCTGGCGGGAGTGGGAGAGACCCAGTACTTC
TRBJ1-6	15	.	TRBV11-3	.	CASSLWGQHNSPLHF	TGTGCCAGCAGCTTATGGGGCCAGCATAATTCACCCCTCCACTTT
TRBJ2-7	12	.	TRBV12-3/TRBV12-4	.	CASSPGPYEQYF	TGTGCCAGCAGTCCTGGGCCTTACGAGCAGTACTTC
TRBJ1-1	15	.	TRBV7-9	TRBD1	CASSFQGGVNTEAFF	TGTGCCAGCAGCTTCCAGGGGGGCGTTAACACTGAAGCTTTCTTT
TRBJ1-5	15	.	TRBV28	TRBD1	CASSTGGISNQPQHF	TGTGCCAGCAGTACAGGGGGCATTAGCAATCAGCCCCAGCATTTT
TRBJ1-6	14	.	TRBV10-3	TRBD1	CAISNRDRDSPLHF	TGTGCCATCAGTAACCGGGACAGAGATTCACCCCTCCACTTT
TRBJ2-7	14	few	TRBV18	TRBD2	CASSRPTSGYEQYF	TGTGCCAGCTCACGCCCGACTAGCGGGTACGAGCAGTACTTC
TRBJ2-5	16	.	TRBV11-3	TRBD2	CASSPGLAASQETQYF	TGTGCCAGCAGCCCAGGACTAGCGGCCAGCCAAGAGACCCAGTACTTC
TRBJ2-2	16	once	TRBV21-1	.	CASSSTKTGITGELFF	TGTGCCAGCAGCAGTACCAAGACAGGGATCACCGGGGAGCTGTTTTTT
TRBJ1-5	15	.	TRBV7-2	.	CASSLTEYSNQPQHF	TGTGCCAGCAGCTTAACAGAGTATAGCAATCAGCCCCAGCATTTT
TRBJ2-5	17	.	TRBV4-1	.	CASSGRGAWHFQETQYF	TGCGCCAGCAGCGGACGGGGGGCCTGGCACTTCCAAGAGACCCAGTACTTC
TRBJ2-7	17	.	TRBV6-6	TRBD2	CASSQGLAGPPSYEQYF	TGTGCCAGCAGTCAGGGACTAGCGGGACCACCCTCCTACGAGCAGTACTTC
TRBJ1-1	15	.	TRBV3-1/TRBV3-2	TRBD1	CASSQAGQGGTEAFF	TGTGCCAGCAGCCAAGCAGGACAGGGAGGCACTGAAGCTTTCTTT
TRBJ2-1	16	.	TRBV11-3	TRBD2	CASSLYGTTFSNEQFF	TGTGCCAGCAGCTTATACGGGACTACATTTTCCAATGAGCAGTTCTTC
TRBJ2-7	19	.	TRBV11-2	TRBD2	CASSLGRLAGSIRGYEQYF	TGTGCCAGCAGCTTAGGGCGACTAGCGGGATCAATTCGGGGTTACGAGCAGTACTTC
TRBJ2-7	19	few	TRBV14	TRBD2	CASSQGAVRGRAKGHEQYF	TGTGCCAGCAGCCAAGGGGCTGTTCGGGGGAGGGCCAAGGGTCACGAGCAGTACTTC
TRBJ2-2	15	.	TRBV19	TRBD1	CASRPGGANTGELFF	TGTGCCAGTAGACCAGGGGGCGCGAACACCGGGGAGCTGTTTTTT
TRBJ2-1	11	.	TRBV20-1	.	CSARDGQEQFF	TGCAGTGCTAGAGATGGGCAGGAGCAGTTCTTC
TRBJ1-4	12	once	TRBV28	.	CASRRANEKLFF	TGTGCCAGCCGCCGGGCTAATGAAAAACTGTTTTTT
TRBJ2-7	14	.	TRBV7-8	TRBD1	CASSSYSGTGGQYF	TGTGCCAGCAGCTCCTATTCGGGGACAGGAGGGCAGTACTTC
TRBJ2-7	15	.	TRBV27	TRBD2	CASSSPSGITYEQYF	TGTGCCAGCAGTTCCCCTAGCGGGATTACCTACGAGCAGTACTTC
TRBJ1-2	13	.	TRBV11-1	.	CASSSGRGYGYTF	TGTGCCAGCAGCTCCGGGCGGGGCTATGGCTACACCTTC
TRBJ1-3	13	.	TRBV12-3/TRBV12-4	.	CASSLGGVDTIYF	TGTGCCAGCAGTTTGGGGGGGGTAGACACCATATATTTT
TRBJ2-7	16	.	TRBV3-1/TRBV3-2	TRBD2	CASSQGTSGQFYEQYF	TGTGCCAGCAGCCAAGGGACTAGCGGACAATTCTACGAGCAGTACTTC
TRBJ1-1	15	.	TRBV4-1	.	CASSQDRGLNTEAFF	TGCGCCAGCAGCCAAGATAGAGGGCTGAACACTGAAGCTTTCTTT
TRBJ2-7	13	.	TRBV7-9	.	CASSLDSLYEQYF	TGTGCCAGCAGCTTAGATTCACTCTACGAGCAGTACTTC
TRBJ2-3	15	.	TRBV3-1/TRBV3-2	.	CASSQGEGATDTQYF	TGTGCCAGCAGCCAAGGTGAGGGAGCAACAGATACGCAGTATTTT
TRBJ2-5	15	.	TRBV21-1	.	CASRRRTGGKETQYF	TGTGCCAGCAGGCGCAGGACAGGGGGTAAGGAGACCCAGTACTTC
TRBJ2-5	15	.	TRBV19	TRBD2	CASSIAGGDGETQYF	TGTGCCAGTAGTATAGCGGGAGGTGATGGAGAGACCCAGTACTTC
TRBJ2-1	13	.	TRBV3-1/TRBV3-2	.	CASRHRSYNEQFF	TGTGCCAGCCGGCACAGGTCCTACAATGAGCAGTTCTTC
TRBJ2-3	13	once	TRBV5-4	.	CASSTRLDDTQYF	TGTGCCAGCAGCACGCGACTTGATGATACGCAGTATTTT
TRBJ2-1	15	.	TRBV7-9	TRBD1	CASSRGQGGLGIEFF	TGTGCCAGCAGCAGAGGACAGGGGGGTTTAGGAATTGAGTTCTTC
TRBJ2-1	14	.	TRBV10-3	TRBD1	CAISELDRGTEQFF	TGTGCCATCAGTGAGTTGGACAGGGGCACTGAGCAGTTCTTC
TRBJ2-3	14	.	TRBV19	.	CASSIGLRTDTQYF	TGTGCCAGTAGTATAGGTCTCCGCACAGATACGCAGTATTTT